This T cell receptor beta chain was identified during a study of blood T cell repertoires in COVID-19 (dated by TCRdb to about 2020). A note on the overall study: Samples covering the acute and convalescent phases of COVID-19 were provided by collaborators in the United States, Italy and Spain. HLA class I and class II types, where available, came from metadata supplied by the sample provider rather than from assay-based typing. The repertoires were released in a freely available public database intended as a resource for research on the immune response to SARS-CoV-2. The dataset comprised deeply sampled blood TCRbeta repertoires from subjects exposed to, actively infected with, or recovered from COVID-19. The samples were drawn from two sources: the first 160 participants of the ongoing ImmuneRACE study, and 1,254 subjects contributed by 6 global collaborators. The prospective study material was composed of cDNA or gDNA derived from T cells, B-cell-depleted T cells, or PBMCs. A de-identified subject ID, COVID-19 status, age in years and sex were almost always included in the sample metadata.

Points on this clone: Its antigen has not been determined. No per-base quality is available; no much larger clone lies one base away.

TCRbeta CDR3 regions were amplified from genomic DNA by means of the immunoSEQ Assay, a bias-controlled multiplex PCR. In the authors' own workflow: The number of nucleated cells in each sample was estimated from the amplification of reference gene primers within the assay. To quantify the absolute abundance of each unique TCRbeta CDR3 rearrangement, sequence reads were collapsed and filtered. For each sample, productive Simpson clonality was calculated as the square root of Simpson's diversity index over productive rearrangements. As stored in TCRdb, this immuneACCESS dataset retains in-frame rearrangements with V and J assigned. A fraction of the clones does not appear; measured against another copy, unresolved V genes explain less than half of the discrepancy, and the remainder lacks a known reason. V, J and clone size are taken as reported in that table, and D and trimming were inferred from the DNA itself. The sample data list tens of thousands of clones, and around 90% of these were observed just once. The ten largest clones represent approximately 4.8% of the sample.

Collaborating institutions collected whole blood in K2EDTA tubes following their own protocols. For TCRbeta analysis, collaborators shipped samples in one of three forms: frozen whole blood, isolated PBMCs, or DNA extracted from either of those sample types. Taken from cysteine to phenylalanine, the CDR3 has 14 residues. Only the CDR3 region is kept as DNA, spanning 42 bases read in frame from base 1. A distance of 8 bases separates the germline ends of V and J, which lose 3 bases and 2 bases respectively. From the germline V gene, CDR1 is SGHNT and CDR2 is YENEEA. On the study overall, not on this receptor specifically: The quantity of clinical and demographic metadata differed by source and by participant and was supplied without curation.

Recombination connected TRBV11-3 to TRBJ1-5, with TRBD1 as a weak D call on 6 bases. Source material: peripheral blood. The TCR sequence derives from a woman of 80 years or more with active COVID-19. At the DNA level, the sequence is TGTGCCAGCAGCTTGGACAGATGCAATCAGCCCCAGCATTTT. This translates into CASSLDRCNQPQHF.